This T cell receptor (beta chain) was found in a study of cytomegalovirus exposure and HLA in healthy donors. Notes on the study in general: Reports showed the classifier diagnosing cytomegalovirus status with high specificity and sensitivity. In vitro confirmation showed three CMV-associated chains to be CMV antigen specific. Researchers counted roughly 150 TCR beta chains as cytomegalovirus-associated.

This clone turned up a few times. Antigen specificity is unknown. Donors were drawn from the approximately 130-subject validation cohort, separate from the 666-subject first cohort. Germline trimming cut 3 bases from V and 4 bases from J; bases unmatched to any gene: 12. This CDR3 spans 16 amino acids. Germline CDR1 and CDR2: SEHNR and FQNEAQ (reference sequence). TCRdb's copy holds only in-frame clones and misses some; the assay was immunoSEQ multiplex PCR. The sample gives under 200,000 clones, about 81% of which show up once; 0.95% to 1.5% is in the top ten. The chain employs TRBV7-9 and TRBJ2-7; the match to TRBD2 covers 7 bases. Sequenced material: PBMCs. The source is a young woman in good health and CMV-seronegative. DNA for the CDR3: TGTGCCAGCAGCTTTCCCCCATCTAGCGGAACTTACGAGCAGTACTTC. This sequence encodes CASSFPPSSGTYEQYF.